Listed below are T cell receptor beta chains from one sample, sequenced in a study of Ad26.COV2.S vaccination and SARS-CoV-2 variants. Repertoires were generated with immunoSEQ multiplex PCR, while TCRdb's copy carries only in-frame clones and drops some. The sample contains 87,000 or so clones, around 82% of which appear only once. The sample consisted of peripheral blood, taken after recovery from COVID-19. The receptors stem from a human donor who had recovered from COVID-19. CDR3s include the opening cysteine and the closing phenylalanine or tryptophan. Each record gives: V gene, clone size, J gene, D gene, CDR3 protein. A D gene is named only where the DNA matches it firmly. The size of a clone is reported for some rows only, either as once, few or many, or as a class for expanded clones.

TRBV5-6	once	TRBJ1-1	.	CASSLFLVNTEAFF
TRBV19	.	TRBJ1-2	TRBD1	CASNPTGGGHYGYTF
TRBV28	.	TRBJ1-4	TRBD1	CASSSPDRVRDEKLFF
TRBV19	.	TRBJ2-3	TRBD2	CASSIDLAGGQDTQYF
TRBV28	.	TRBJ1-5	TRBD1	CASSFLDRGRRSNQPQHF
TRBV19	.	TRBJ1-5	.	CASFGRGPINQPQHF
TRBV6-5	.	TRBJ2-7	.	CASRVLSPENEQYF
TRBV5-1	.	TRBJ2-7	.	CASSLMGHTYEQYF
TRBV28	.	TRBJ2-7	.	CASRGTGRSYEQYF
TRBV10-1	.	TRBJ1-1	.	CASSMEVGNTEAFF
TRBV4-2	.	TRBJ2-5	.	CASSQEDSQETQYF
TRBV29-1	once	TRBJ2-5	TRBD2	CSVEPRTRRDQETQYF
TRBV7-9	.	TRBJ2-5	.	CASSNPVLETQYF
TRBV14	few	TRBJ2-2	.	CASSQGRQSAGELFF
TRBV11-3	once	TRBJ2-7	.	CASSLGPTYEQYF
TRBV19	once	TRBJ2-2	.	CASSKDLTGELFF
TRBV11-3	few	TRBJ2-5	.	CASSLERGQETQYF
TRBV28	.	TRBJ1-2	.	CASSLTQAAGYTF
TRBV24-1	.	TRBJ2-1	TRBD1	CATNRGSGNEQFF
TRBV6-5	.	TRBJ2-5	.	CASSYAKGGLETQYF
TRBV11-2	.	TRBJ2-3	.	CASSLIGDTQYF
TRBV28	.	TRBJ1-5	.	CASGGGVVGQPQHF
TRBV15	.	TRBJ2-2	TRBD1	CATSRGGTGDTGELFF
TRBV9	.	TRBJ1-2	.	CASSVEANYGYTF
TRBV9	.	TRBJ2-1	TRBD1	CASSDGQAYNEQFF
TRBV6-5	.	TRBJ2-7	.	CASSKVYEQYF
TRBV2	.	TRBJ1-1	.	CASSGQAGITEAFF
TRBV18	.	TRBJ2-5	TRBD1	CASSPRGQETQYF
TRBV10-2	.	TRBJ1-1	TRBD1	CASSSRTGTTEAFF
TRBV18	.	TRBJ2-1	TRBD1	CASSSDRANEQFF
TRBV19	.	TRBJ2-7	.	CASHGDLTYEQYF
TRBV4-3	.	TRBJ1-3	.	CASSPVEGNTIYF
TRBV7-2	.	TRBJ2-1	.	CASSLAYEEQFF
TRBV6-5	once	TRBJ2-7	TRBD1	CASSYGGQGNYEQYF
TRBV3-1/TRBV3-2	.	TRBJ2-5	.	CASSQGLTGGDGETQYF
TRBV9	.	TRBJ1-6	.	CASSGREGTGSPLHF
TRBV15	.	TRBJ2-1	.	CATSRDGGSKGVGEQFF
TRBV7-9	.	TRBJ2-7	.	CASSAAYEQYF
TRBV20-1	.	TRBJ1-5	.	CSASLLSHQMRYSNQPQHF
TRBV9	.	TRBJ2-1	TRBD2	CASSVTSGGYNEQFF
TRBV7-9	.	TRBJ2-3	.	CASSILGDPQYF
TRBV6-2/TRBV6-3	few	TRBJ2-1	TRBD1	CASSRDRGGDEQFF